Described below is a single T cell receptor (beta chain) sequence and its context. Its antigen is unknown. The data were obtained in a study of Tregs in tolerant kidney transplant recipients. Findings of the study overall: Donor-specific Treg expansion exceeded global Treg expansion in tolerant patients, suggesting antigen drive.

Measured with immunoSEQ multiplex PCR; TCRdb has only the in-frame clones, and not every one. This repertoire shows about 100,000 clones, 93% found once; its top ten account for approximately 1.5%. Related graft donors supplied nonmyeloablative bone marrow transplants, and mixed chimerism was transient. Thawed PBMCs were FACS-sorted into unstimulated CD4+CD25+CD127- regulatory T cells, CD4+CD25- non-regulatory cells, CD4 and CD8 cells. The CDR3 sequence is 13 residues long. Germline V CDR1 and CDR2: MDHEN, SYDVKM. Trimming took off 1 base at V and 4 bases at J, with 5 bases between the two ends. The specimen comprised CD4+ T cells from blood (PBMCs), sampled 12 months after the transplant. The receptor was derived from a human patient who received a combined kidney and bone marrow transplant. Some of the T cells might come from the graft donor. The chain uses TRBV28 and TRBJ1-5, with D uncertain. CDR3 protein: CASSLSGNQPQHF. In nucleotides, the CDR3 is TGTGCCAGCAGTTTATCCGGTAATCAGCCCCAGCATTTT.